A single sample gave rise to the 17 T cell receptor beta chains below, sequenced in a study of T cells after yellow fever vaccination. Via MiXCR, TCRdb re-called the 5' RACE reads, giving one row per CDR3 protein. This table holds some 150,000 distinct CDR3 sequences, 5% to 8% found once. Sequenced here: CD4+ T cells sorted from PBMCs, sampled 10 days after the yellow fever booster vaccination. The source is a man between 25 and 39 years old who received the YFV17D yellow fever vaccine.

A single count supports this clonotype. The V call is TRBV29-1, the J call TRBJ2-3; 7 nucleotides match TRBD2. Germline CDR1 and CDR2: SQVTM and ANQGSEA. The CDR3 runs to 16 residues. The trim removed 4 bases at V and 11 bases at J, leaving 21 bases unmatched. This CDR3 is CSVVTGLISTVRMQYF. The DNA for the CDR3 is TGCAGCGTTGTAACGGGACTAATCTCAACAGTTCGGATGCAGTATTTT.

This clonotype has ten or more counts. CDR3 region: CASGFRSANEQFF. CDR3 nucleotides: TGTGCTAGTGGTTTTCGGAGCGCCAATGAGCAGTTCTTC. This chain links TRBV12-5 with TRBJ2-1, with D unclear. Germline assignment: CDR1 LGHNT and CDR2 FRNRAP. V lost 3 bases, J lost 6 bases, and 9 bases lay in between. The CDR3 is 13 residues long.

In this sample, this clonotype turned up once. Being one base from a much bigger clone, this may be a read error. The gene calls are TRBV4-3 and TRBJ2-3; a possible D gene is TRBD1 (5 bases). The germline V and J ends were trimmed by 7 bases and 1 base, with 12 bases remaining between them. The CDR3 spans 14 residues. Germline lookup yields CDR1 LGHNA and CDR2 YSLEER. CDR3 coding DNA: TGCGCCAGCATCCTCGAAGGGGGCACAGATACGCAGTATTTT. It is translated as CASILEGGTDTQYF.

This clonotype was seen ten or more times. The CDR3 loop reads CASSSGRRSDTQYF. The CDR3 bases are TGTGCCAGCAGTTCCGGGAGAAGGTCAGATACGCAGTATTTT. This chain uses TRBV6-5 with TRBJ2-3; maybe TRBD2 (6 bases). Germline-derived CDR1 and CDR2 are MNHEY and SVGAGI. The CDR3 is 14 residues long. The V end lost 4 bases, the J end lost 4 bases, and 12 bases lay between the germline ends.

In its sample, this clonotype was seen many times. The rearrangement uses TRBV20-1 and TRBJ1-1; D gene ambiguous. CDR3 length: 15 residues. Germline assignment: CDR1 DFQATT and CDR2 SNEGSKA (reference sequence). V was clipped by 3 bases and J by 3 bases, with 17 bases between them. The CDR3 reads CSASPRRTRDTEAFF. The CDR3 DNA is TGCAGTGCTAGTCCCCGACGCACTAGGGACACTGAAGCTTTCTTT.

This clonotype has at least ten counts. V gene TRBV12-3 or TRBV12-4 combines with J gene TRBJ2-1; D is perhaps TRBD1 or TRBD2 (5 bases each). The CDR3 covers 15 residues. Between the trimmed V and J ends, which lost 7 bases and 9 bases, there was a span of 22 bases. This CDR3 is CASTKGPRQAGEQFF. The CDR3 DNA reads as TGTGCCAGCACCAAGGGACCTCGTCAAGCCGGTGAGCAGTTCTTC.

This clonotype showed up many times. V is TRBV11-2 and J is TRBJ2-1; 10 nucleotides line up with TRBD2. Germline-derived CDR1 and CDR2 are SGHAT and FQNNGV. This CDR3 has 19 residues. The trim removed 1 base at V and 6 bases at J, leaving 15 bases unmatched. The CDR3 DNA reads TGTGCCAGCAGCTTAGTCCCAGCGGGAGGGTCCGCAGGGTTCAATGAGCAGTTCTTC. It translates to CASSLVPAGGSAGFNEQFF. Looking up the rest from reference TRBV11-2 and TRBJ2-1 gives the full variable domain: EAGVAQSPRYKIIEKRQSVAFWCNPISGHATLYWYQQILGQGPKLLIQFQNNGVVDDSQLPKDRFSAERLKGVDSTLKIQPAKLEDSAVYLCASSLVPAGGSAGFNEQFFGPGTRLTVL.

This clonotype was observed at least ten times. This CDR3 reads CASSTGLAGTQETQYF. DNA for the CDR3: TGTGCCAGTAGTACCGGACTAGCGGGGACTCAAGAGACCCAGTACTTC. The V call is TRBV19, the J call TRBJ2-5, with 12 bases aligning to TRBD2. The CDR3 is 16 residues long. V was clipped by 4 bases and J by 2 bases; unmatched bases: 5. In germline, CDR1 is LNHDA, CDR2 SQIVND (reference sequence).

Ten or more counts support this clonotype. The chain is built from TRBV20-1 and TRBJ2-4, with D possibly being TRBD1 (5 bases). The V and J ends lost 3 bases and 7 bases respectively, with 19 bases between them. CDR3 length: 15 residues. CDR1 and CDR2 from the germline V gene are DFQATT and SNEGSKA (reference sequence). In DNA, the CDR3 is TGCAGTGCTAGTGGTCTGACAGTAGACTTTAACATTCAGTACTTC. Protein: CSASGLTVDFNIQYF.

This clonotype was detected ten times or more. This rearrangement joins TRBV20-1 to TRBJ2-2, with D possibly matching TRBD1 (5 bases). The CDR3 runs to 11 residues. The germline CDR1 and CDR2 sequences are DFQATT and SNEGSKA (reference sequence). Trimming removed 6 bases at V and 3 bases at J, with 5 bases between. CDR3 DNA sequence: TGCAGTGCACAGGACACCGGGGAGCTGTTTTTT. This encodes CSAQDTGELFF.

This clonotype came up many times. The chain combines TRBV11-2 with TRBJ2-4; TRBD1 matches 8 bases. This CDR3 has 18 residues. Germline V gene sequence: CDR1 SGHAT, CDR2 FQNNGV. The trim removed 5 bases at V and 1 base at J, leaving 13 bases unmatched. This CDR3 is CASSRKTTGGVAKNIQYF. The CDR3 DNA is TGTGCCAGCAGCCGTAAAACTACAGGGGGAGTTGCCAAAAACATTCAGTACTTC.

This clonotype was seen repeatedly, ten times or more. The chain uses TRBV5-1 and TRBJ1-1, with 7 bases identical to TRBD1. The CDR3 has 15 residues. V lost 6 bases, J lost 1 base, and 9 bases stayed unmatched. Looked up from germline, CDR1 is SGHRS and CDR2 is YFSETQ. CDR3 DNA sequence: TGCGCCAGCACCCAGGGGGGACGGACGAACACTGAAGCTTTCTTT. The encoded protein is CASTQGGRTNTEAFF.

This clonotype was seen repeatedly, ten times or more. This chain links TRBV5-6 with TRBJ1-4; D is uncertain. The CDR3 runs to 18 residues. V gave up 0 bases and J gave up 8 bases, with 23 bases separating them. Germline V gene lookup returns CDR1 SGHDT and CDR2 YYEEEE. In DNA form, the CDR3 reads TGTGCCAGCAGCTTGGATTTGCTCACTCGGGTTGGCGGAGAAAAACTGTTTTTT. It translates to CASSLDLLTRVGGEKLFF.

The V gene is TRBV12-3 or TRBV12-4, the J gene TRBJ2-1; no clear D gene. The CDR3 runs to 12 residues. Trimming shortened V by 5 bases and J by 8 bases, and 10 bases separated the two germline ends. Here the CDR3 DNA reads TGTGCCAGCAGTCCCCTCCCGGATGAGCAGTTCTTC. This codes for CASSPLPDEQFF.

This clonotype came up many times. This CDR3 reads CSVVRYPRETQYF. In nucleotides, the CDR3 is TGCAGCGTTGTTCGGTACCCCCGGGAGACCCAGTACTTC. V gene TRBV29-1 combines with J gene TRBJ2-5, with D unclear. Between the trimmed V and J ends, which lost 4 bases and 5 bases, there was a span of 14 bases. Germline V gene lookup returns CDR1 SQVTM and CDR2 ANQGSEA. The CDR3 has 13 residues.

This clonotype has a count of ten or more. CDR3 nucleotides: TGCGCCAGCAGCCCGACAGGGGTCCTCACAGATACGCAGTATTTT. Amino acid sequence: CASSPTGVLTDTQYF. The rearrangement uses TRBV5-1 and TRBJ2-3, with TRBD1 matching over 8 bases. Germline V CDR1 and CDR2: SGHRS, YFSETQ. CDR3 length: 15 residues. J gave up 2 bases and V 4 bases, and 6 bases lay outside the gene matches.

As regards this clonotype: This may come from a read error, since a much larger clone is one base off. This CDR3 is CSARQHTNSDVAFF. CDR3 DNA: TGCAGTGCTAGGCAACACACAAACAGTGATGTGGCTTTCTTT. The rearrangement joins TRBV20-1 to TRBJ1-1; D not certain. Germline assignment: CDR1 DFQATT and CDR2 SNEGSKA (reference sequence). V was cut by 3 bases and J by 11 bases, with 22 bases left in between. CDR3 length: 14 residues.